This TCR beta chain is from a study of T-cell reconstitution after alpha-beta-depleted transplantation in children. TCRbeta library construction was performed incorporating unique molecular identifiers. TCRdb re-called the PCR reads through MiXCR, storing one row per CDR3 protein. The table has more than 250,000 distinct CDR3 sequences, approximately 9.8% seen once. The sample holds a few counts of this clonotype. Germline V gene sequence: CDR1 SGDLS, CDR2 YYNGEE. With V trimmed by 5 bases and J by 2 bases, 1 base remained unmatched. This CDR3 is 14 amino acids long. This rearrangement joins TRBV9 to TRBJ1-2, with TRBD1 identical over 12 bases. The TCR sequence derives from a human donor who donated a stem cell graft to a child with SCID. The source was PBMCs from the stem cell graft donor, collected from the stem cell graft. Here the CDR3 reads CASSGTGGNYGYTF. CDR3 DNA sequence: TGTGCCAGCAGTGGGACAGGGGGCAACTATGGCTACACCTTC.